This TCR beta chain was captured in a study of T-cell memory formation after mild COVID-19. General study findings and limits: Proof of SARS-CoV-2 specificity was absent for the second-wave clones that crested on day 37.

The TCR alpha and TCR beta cDNA libraries, bearing sample barcodes and UMIs, were generated by 5'RACE using constant-segment primers. One entry per CDR3 protein, called by TCRdb with MiXCR from the 5' RACE reads. The sample lists some 310,000 distinct CDR3 sequences, about 20% occurring once. Points on this clonotype: Its antigen is undetermined.

The CDR3 contains 15 residues. The germline V gene has CDR1 ENHRY and CDR2 SYGVKD. Deletions cut 7 bases from V and 3 bases from J, with 18 bases between. The V call is TRBV10-3, the J call TRBJ1-2; no reliable D call. Sequencing was performed on PBMCs or a T cell subset sorted from them (not recorded which). This receptor was obtained from a man aged 18 to 30 who had mild COVID-19 (a few samples of this study predate the infection). Cell type and time point are not known. CDR3 DNA: TGTGCCATCACTGACTCCGCTAGGACGGACTATGGCTACACCTTC. Translation: CAITDSARTDYGYTF.